The sequence of this T cell receptor beta chain was determined in a study of beta chain features in type 1 diabetes. Study-wide findings and caveats: Moderate yet significant TCRB CDR3 shortening was seen in Type 1 diabetes patients in all four CD4+ subsets. Cells expressing TCR highly could be over-represented by cDNA sequencing.

What was sequenced were expressed TCRB transcripts, since all of the isolated RNA had been reverse transcribed. The read count averaged about 3.3 million across naive, central memory and regulatory T cell samples. The repertoire was sequenced with immunoSEQ multiplex PCR; TCRdb's copy has only in-frame clones and lacks some. The data show 230,000 or so clones, 16% seen once. Based on CD45RO/CCR7/CD25/CD127/CD95/CD27, CD4+ regulatory, stem cell-like memory, naive and central memory cells were sorted. Trimming removed 4 bases at V and 2 bases at J, with 14 bases between. This CDR3 region has 15 residues. A remark on this clone: The antigen is undetermined.

Material: naive CD4+ T cells from blood. The gene calls are TRBV23-1 and TRBJ2-5; possible D gene TRBD2, 6 bases. TRBV23-1 is given ORF status, its function remaining uncertain. This clonotype was obtained from a man aged 25-45 years with type 1 diabetes. CDR3 in amino acids: CASSRPDYKQETQYF. The DNA of the CDR3 is TGCGCCAGCAGTCGGCCGGACTATAAACAAGAGACCCAGTACTTC.